Only a few counts were recorded for the clone carrying this T cell receptor (beta chain). The sample comes from a study of CD8 T cells in ankylosing spondylitis. Using its own MiXCR run on the 5' RACE reads, TCRdb lists one record per CDR3 protein. The table has 350,000 to 450,000 distinct CDR3 sequences, around 20% seen once. This receptor was identified in a male donor with ankylosing spondylitis or in good health (not recorded which). Sequencing input: blood, either unsorted or a sorted T cell fraction (not recorded which).

The CDR3 nucleotides are TGTGCCAGCAGTGACGGAGGATTATCCACCACCGGGGAGCTGTTTTTT. This sequence encodes CASSDGGLSTTGELFF. The chain uses TRBV6-4 and TRBJ2-2; D perhaps matches TRBD2 (5 bases). The V end lost 2 bases, the J end lost 4 bases, and 14 bases lay between the germline ends. The CDR3 is made up of 16 amino acids. Germline CDR1 reads MRHNA; CDR2 reads SNTAGT.